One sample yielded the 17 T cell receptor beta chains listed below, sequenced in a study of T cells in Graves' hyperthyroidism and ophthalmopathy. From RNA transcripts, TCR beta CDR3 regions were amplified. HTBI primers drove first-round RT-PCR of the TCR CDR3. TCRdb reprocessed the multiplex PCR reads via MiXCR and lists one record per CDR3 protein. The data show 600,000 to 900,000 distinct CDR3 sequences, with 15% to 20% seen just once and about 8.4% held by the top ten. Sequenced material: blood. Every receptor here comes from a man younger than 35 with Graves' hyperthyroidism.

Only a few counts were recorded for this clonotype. The CDR3 spells CASSQGVRGQTQYF. The CDR3 DNA follows: TGTGCCAGCAGCCAAGGGGTTCGGGGGCAGACCCAGTACTTC. V is TRBV3-1 and J is TRBJ2-5; D is possibly TRBD1 or TRBD2 (6 bases each). The CDR3 has 14 amino acids. The V gene lost 1 base and the J gene lost 6 bases, with 12 bases spanning the gap. Germline V gene data show CDR1 as LGHDT and CDR2 as YNNKEL (reference sequence).

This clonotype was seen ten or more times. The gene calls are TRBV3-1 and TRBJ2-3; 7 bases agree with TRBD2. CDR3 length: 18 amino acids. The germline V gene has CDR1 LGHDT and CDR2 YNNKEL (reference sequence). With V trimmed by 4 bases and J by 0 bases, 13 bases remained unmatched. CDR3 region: CASSLFGRGEMSTDTQYF. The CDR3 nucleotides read TGTGCCAGCAGCCTTTTCGGACGGGGGGAGATGAGCACAGATACGCAGTATTTT.

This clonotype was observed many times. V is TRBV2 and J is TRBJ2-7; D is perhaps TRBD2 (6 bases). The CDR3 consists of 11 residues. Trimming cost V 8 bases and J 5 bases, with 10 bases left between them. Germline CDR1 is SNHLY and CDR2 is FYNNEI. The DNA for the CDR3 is TGTGCCAGCGGGGAGGTCCACGAGCAGTACTTC. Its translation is CASGEVHEQYF.

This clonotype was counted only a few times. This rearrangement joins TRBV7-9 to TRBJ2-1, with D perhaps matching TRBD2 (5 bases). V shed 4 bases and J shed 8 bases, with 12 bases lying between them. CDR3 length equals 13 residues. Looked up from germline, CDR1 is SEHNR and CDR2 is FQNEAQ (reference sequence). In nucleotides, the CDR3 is TGTGCCAGCAGCTCCACTAGTTCCCATGAGCAGTTCTTC. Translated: CASSSTSSHEQFF.

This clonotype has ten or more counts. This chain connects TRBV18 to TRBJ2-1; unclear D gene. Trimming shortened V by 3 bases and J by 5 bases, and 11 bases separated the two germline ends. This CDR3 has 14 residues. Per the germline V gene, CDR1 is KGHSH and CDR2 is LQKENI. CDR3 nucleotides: TGTGCCAGCTCACCGAGGATGAGAAACAATGAGCAGTTCTTC. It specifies CASSPRMRNNEQFF. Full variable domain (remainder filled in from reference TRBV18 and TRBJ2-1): NAGVMQNPRHLVRRRGQEARLRCSPMKGHSHVYWYRQLPEEGLKFMVYLQKENIIDESGMPKERFSAEFPKEGPSILRIQQVVRGDSAAYFCASSPRMRNNEQFFGPGTRLTVL.

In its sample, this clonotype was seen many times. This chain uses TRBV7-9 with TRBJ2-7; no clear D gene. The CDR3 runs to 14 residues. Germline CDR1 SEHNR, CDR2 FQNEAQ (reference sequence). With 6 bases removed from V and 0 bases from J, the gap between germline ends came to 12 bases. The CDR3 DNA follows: TGTGCCAGCAGTTCCACGCTTAGCTCCTACGAGCAGTACTTC. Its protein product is CASSSTLSSYEQYF.

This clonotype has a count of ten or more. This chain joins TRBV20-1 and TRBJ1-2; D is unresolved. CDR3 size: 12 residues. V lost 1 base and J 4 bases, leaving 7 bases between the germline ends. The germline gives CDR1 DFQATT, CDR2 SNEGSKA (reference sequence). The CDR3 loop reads CSARGQVYGYTF. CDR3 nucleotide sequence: TGCAGTGCTAGAGGGCAGGTCTATGGCTACACCTTC.

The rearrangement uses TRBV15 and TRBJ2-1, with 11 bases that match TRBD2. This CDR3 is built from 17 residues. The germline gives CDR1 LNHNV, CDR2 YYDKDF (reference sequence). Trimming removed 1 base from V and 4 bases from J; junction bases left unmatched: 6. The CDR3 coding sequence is TGTGCCACCAGCAGAGGTTCGCTAGCGGGGGGATACAATGAGCAGTTCTTC. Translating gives CATSRGSLAGGYNEQFF.

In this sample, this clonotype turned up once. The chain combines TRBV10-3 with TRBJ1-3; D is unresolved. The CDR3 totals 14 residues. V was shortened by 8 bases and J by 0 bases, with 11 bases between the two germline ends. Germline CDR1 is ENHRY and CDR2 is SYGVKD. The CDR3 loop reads CAIATQVSGNTIYF. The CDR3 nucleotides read TGTGCCATCGCGACCCAGGTCTCTGGAAACACCATATATTTT.

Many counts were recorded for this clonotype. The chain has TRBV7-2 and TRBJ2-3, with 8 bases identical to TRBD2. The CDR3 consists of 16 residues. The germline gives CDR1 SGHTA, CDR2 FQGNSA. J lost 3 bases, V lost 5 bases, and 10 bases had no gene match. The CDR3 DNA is TGTGCCAGCAGCCCCACGAGCGGGAGCCGTACAGATACGCAGTATTTT. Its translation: CASSPTSGSRTDTQYF.

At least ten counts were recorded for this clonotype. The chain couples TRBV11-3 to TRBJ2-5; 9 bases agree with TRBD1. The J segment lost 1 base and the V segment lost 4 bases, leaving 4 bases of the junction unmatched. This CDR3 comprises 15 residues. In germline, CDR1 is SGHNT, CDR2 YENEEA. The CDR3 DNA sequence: TGTGCCAGCAGCTGGTTGACAGGGGGCCAAGAGACCCAGTACTTC. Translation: CASSWLTGGQETQYF.

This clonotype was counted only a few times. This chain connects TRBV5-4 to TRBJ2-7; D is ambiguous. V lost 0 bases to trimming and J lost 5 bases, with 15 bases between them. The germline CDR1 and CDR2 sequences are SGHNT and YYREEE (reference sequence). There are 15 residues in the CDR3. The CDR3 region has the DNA TGTGCCAGCAGCTTGGCAGGTTTCTCCGGCCACGAGCAGTACTTC. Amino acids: CASSLAGFSGHEQYF.

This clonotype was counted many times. CDR3 region: CSARRQGHTEAFF. The CDR3, as DNA: TGCAGTGCTCGTCGACAGGGGCACACTGAAGCTTTCTTT. The rearrangement joins TRBV20-1 to TRBJ1-1; TRBD1 matches 8 bases. This CDR3 contains 13 residues. Germline trimming cut 5 bases from V and 3 bases from J; bases unmatched to any gene: 5. From germline, CDR1 is DFQATT and CDR2 SNEGSKA (reference sequence).

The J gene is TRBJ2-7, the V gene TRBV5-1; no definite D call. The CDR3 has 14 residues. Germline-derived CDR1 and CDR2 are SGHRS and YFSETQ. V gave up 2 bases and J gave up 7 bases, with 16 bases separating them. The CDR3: CASSFNSSPREQYF. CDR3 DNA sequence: TGCGCCAGCAGCTTTAATTCATCCCCTCGGGAGCAGTACTTC. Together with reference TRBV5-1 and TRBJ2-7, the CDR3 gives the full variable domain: KAGVTQTPRYLIKTRGQQVTLSCSPISGHRSVSWYQQTPGQGLQFLFEYFSETQRNKGNFPGRFSGRQFSNSRSEMNVSTLELGDSALYLCASSFNSSPREQYFGPGTRLTVT.

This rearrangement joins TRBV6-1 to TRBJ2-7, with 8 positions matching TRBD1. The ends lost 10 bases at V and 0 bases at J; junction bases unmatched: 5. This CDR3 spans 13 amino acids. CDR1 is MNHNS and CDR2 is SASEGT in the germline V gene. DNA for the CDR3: TGTGCCACACGGGACAGGATCTCCTACGAGCAGTACTTC. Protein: CATRDRISYEQYF.

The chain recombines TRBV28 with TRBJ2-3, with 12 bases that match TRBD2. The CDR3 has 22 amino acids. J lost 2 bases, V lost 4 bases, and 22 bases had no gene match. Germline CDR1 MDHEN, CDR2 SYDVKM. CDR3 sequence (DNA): TGTGCCAGCAGTTCAATAGGCCGGGACTACCGGGGACTAGCGGGTCTCACAGATACGCAGTATTTT. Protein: CASSSIGRDYRGLAGLTDTQYF.

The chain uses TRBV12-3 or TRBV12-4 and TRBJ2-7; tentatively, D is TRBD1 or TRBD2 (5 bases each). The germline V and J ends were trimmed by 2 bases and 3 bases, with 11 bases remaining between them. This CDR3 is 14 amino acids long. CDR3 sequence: CASSLLGPIYEQYF. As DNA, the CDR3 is TGTGCCAGCAGTTTACTGGGACCGATCTACGAGCAGTACTTC.